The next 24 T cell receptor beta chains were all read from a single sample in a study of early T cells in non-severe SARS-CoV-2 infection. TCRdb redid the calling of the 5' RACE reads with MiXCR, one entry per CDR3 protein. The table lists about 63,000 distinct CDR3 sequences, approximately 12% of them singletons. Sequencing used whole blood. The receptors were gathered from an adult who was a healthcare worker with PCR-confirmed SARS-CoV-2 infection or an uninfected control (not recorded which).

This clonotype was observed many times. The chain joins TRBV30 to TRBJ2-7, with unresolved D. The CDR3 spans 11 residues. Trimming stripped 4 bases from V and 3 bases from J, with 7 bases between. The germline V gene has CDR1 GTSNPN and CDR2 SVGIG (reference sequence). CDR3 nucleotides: TGTGCCTGGAATATCGGCTACGAGCAGTACTTC. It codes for CAWNIGYEQYF.

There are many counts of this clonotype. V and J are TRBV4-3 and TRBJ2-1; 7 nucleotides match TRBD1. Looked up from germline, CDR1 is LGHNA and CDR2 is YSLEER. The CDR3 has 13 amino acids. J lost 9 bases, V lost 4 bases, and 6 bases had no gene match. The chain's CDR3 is CASSPPTGSEQFF. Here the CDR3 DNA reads TGCGCCAGCAGCCCCCCGACAGGGAGTGAGCAGTTCTTC.

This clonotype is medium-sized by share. CDR3 protein: CASSLGQSNEKLFF. The CDR3 DNA reads as TGTGCCAGCAGCTTGGGCCAGAGTAATGAAAAACTGTTTTTT. The rearrangement uses TRBV5-4 and TRBJ1-4; D remains ambiguous. The CDR3 extends over 14 amino acids. Per germline, CDR1 SGHNT and CDR2 YYREEE (reference sequence). The V end lost 0 bases, the J end lost 4 bases, and 7 bases lay between the germline ends.

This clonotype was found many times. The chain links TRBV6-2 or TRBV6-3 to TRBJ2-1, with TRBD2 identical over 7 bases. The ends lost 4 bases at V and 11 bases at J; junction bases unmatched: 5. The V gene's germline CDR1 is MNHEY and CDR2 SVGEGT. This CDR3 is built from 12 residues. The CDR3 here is CASSSRGGQQFF. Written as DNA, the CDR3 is TGTGCCAGCAGTTCGCGGGGAGGGCAGCAGTTCTTC.

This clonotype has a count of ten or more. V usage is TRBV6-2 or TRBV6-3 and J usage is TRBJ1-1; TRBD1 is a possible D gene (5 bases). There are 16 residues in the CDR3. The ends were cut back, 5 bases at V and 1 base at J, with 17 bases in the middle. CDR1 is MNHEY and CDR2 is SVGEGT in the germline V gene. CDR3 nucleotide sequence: TGTGCCAGCAGTCTACAGAGGGGTTGGGGGAACACTGAAGCTTTCTTT. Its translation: CASSLQRGWGNTEAFF.

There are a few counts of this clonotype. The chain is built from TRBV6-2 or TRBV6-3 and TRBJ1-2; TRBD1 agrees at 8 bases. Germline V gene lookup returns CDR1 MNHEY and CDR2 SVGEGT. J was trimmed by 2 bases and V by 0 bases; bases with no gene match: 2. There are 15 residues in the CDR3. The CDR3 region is CASSYSQGENYGYTF. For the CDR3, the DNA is TGTGCCAGCAGTTACTCACAGGGGGAAAACTATGGCTACACCTTC.

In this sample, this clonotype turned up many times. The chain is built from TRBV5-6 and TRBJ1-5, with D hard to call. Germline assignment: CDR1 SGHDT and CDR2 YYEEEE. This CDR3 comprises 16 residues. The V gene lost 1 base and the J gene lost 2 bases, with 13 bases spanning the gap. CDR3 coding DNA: TGTGCCAGCAGCTTGTTAAAGGGCTCGGGCAATCAGCCCCAGCATTTT. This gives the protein CASSLLKGSGNQPQHF.

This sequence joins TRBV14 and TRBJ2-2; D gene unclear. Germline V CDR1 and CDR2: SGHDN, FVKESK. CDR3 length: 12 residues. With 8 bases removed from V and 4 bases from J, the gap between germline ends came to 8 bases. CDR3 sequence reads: CASERSTGELFF. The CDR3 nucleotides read TGTGCCAGCGAGAGATCCACCGGGGAGCTGTTTTTT.

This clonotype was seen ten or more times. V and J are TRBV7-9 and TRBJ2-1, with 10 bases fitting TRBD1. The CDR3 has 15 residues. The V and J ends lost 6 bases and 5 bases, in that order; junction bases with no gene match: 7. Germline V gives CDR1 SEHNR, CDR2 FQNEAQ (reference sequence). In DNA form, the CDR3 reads TGTGCCAGCAGGCGCTCGGGACAGGGGAACAATGAGCAGTTCTTC. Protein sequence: CASRRSGQGNNEQFF. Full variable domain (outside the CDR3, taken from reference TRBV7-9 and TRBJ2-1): DTGVSQNPRHKITKRGQNVTFRCDPISEHNRLYWYRQTLGQGPEFLTYFQNEAQLEKSRLLSDRFSAERPKGSFSTLEIQRTEQGDSAMYLCASRRSGQGNNEQFFGPGTRLTVL.

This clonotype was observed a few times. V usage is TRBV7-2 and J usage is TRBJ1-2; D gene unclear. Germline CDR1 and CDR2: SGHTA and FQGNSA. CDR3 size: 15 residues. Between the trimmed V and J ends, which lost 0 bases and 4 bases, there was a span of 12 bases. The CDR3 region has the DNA TGTGCCAGCAGCTTAGCGCAATCGAGCAGCTATGGCTACACCTTC. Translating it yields CASSLAQSSSYGYTF.

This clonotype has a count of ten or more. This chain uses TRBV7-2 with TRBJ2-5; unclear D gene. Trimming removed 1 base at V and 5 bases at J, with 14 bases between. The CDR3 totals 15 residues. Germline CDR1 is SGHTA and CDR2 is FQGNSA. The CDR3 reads CASSLVGSYTETQYF. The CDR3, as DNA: TGTGCCAGCAGCTTAGTAGGCAGCTACACGGAGACCCAGTACTTC.

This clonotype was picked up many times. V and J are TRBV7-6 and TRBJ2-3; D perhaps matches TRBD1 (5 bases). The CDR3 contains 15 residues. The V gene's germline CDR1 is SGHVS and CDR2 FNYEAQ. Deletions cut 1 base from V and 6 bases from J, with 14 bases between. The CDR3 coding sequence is TGTGCCAGCAGCTTAGAATATCCAGGGTTGGATACGCAGTATTTT. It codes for CASSLEYPGLDTQYF. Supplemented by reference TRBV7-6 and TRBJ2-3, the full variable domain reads GAGVSQSPRYKVTKRGQDVALRCDPISGHVSLYWYRQALGQGPEFLTYFNYEAQQDKSGLPNDRFSAERPEGSISTLTIQRTEQRDSAMYRCASSLEYPGLDTQYFGPGTRLTVL.

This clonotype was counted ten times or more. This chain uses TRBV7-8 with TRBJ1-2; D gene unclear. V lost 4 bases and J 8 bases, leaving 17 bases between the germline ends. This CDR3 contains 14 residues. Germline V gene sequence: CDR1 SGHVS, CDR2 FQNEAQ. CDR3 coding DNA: TGTGCCAGCAGCTCTCGGACGGCCGGCTGGGGCTACACCTTC. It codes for CASSSRTAGWGYTF.

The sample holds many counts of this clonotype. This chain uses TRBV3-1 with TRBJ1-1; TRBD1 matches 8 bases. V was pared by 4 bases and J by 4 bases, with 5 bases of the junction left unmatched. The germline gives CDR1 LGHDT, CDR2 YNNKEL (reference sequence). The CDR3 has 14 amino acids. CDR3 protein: CASSLQGVLTEAFF. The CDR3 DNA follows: TGTGCCAGCAGCCTACAGGGGGTCCTCACTGAAGCTTTCTTT.

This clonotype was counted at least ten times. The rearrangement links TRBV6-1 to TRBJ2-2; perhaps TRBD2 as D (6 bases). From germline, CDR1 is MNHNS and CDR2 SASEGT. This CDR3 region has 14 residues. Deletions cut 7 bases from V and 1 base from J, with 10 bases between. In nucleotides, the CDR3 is TGTGCCAGCAAGGAGGGGTTGAACACCGGGGAGCTGTTTTTT. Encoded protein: CASKEGLNTGELFF.

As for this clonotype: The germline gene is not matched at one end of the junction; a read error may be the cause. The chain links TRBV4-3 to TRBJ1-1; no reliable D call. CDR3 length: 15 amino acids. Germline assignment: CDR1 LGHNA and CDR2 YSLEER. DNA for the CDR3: TGCGCCAGCAGTCAAGATGCGATCAAGAACACTGAAGCTTTCTTT. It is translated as CASSQDAIKNTEAFF.

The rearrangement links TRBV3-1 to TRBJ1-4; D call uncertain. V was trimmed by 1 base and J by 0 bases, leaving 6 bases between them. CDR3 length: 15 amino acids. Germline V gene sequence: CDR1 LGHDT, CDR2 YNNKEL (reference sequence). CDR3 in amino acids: CASSQALATNEKLFF. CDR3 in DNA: TGTGCCAGCAGCCAAGCCCTGGCAACTAATGAAAAACTGTTTTTT.

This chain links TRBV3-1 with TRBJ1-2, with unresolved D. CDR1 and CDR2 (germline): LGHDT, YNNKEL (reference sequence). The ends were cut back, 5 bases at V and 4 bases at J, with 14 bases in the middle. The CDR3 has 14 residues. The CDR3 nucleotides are TGTGCCAGCAGCGAGCCGGGCCGTGCCTATGGCTACACCTTC. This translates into CASSEPGRAYGYTF.

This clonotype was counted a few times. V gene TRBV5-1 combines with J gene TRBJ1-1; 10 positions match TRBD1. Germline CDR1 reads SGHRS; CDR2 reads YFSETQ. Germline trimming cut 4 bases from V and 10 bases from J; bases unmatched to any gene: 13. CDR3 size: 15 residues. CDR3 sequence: CASSHAAGQGFVAFF. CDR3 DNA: TGCGCCAGCAGCCACGCCGCGGGACAGGGGTTCGTAGCTTTCTTT.

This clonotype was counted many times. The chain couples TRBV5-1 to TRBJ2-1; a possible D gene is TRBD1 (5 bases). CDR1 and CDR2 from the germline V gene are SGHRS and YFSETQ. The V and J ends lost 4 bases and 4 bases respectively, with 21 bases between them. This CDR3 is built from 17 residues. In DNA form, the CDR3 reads TGCGCCAGCAGCCCGCAGCCGACAGCAGGCATGTACAATGAGCAGTTCTTC. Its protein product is CASSPQPTAGMYNEQFF.

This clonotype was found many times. CDR3 protein: CASSGASGAETQYF. The CDR3, as DNA: TGTGCCAGCAGTGGGGCTAGCGGGGCAGAGACCCAGTACTTC. The chain couples TRBV2 to TRBJ2-5; the match to TRBD2 covers 9 bases. The germline CDR1 and CDR2 sequences are SNHLY and FYNNEI. V was pared by 4 bases and J by 4 bases, with 4 bases of the junction left unmatched. This CDR3 region has 14 residues.

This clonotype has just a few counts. The CDR3 DNA reads TGTGCCAGCAGCTTATTCAGCAGCTTACAAGAGACCCAGTACTTC. Its protein is CASSLFSSLQETQYF. J is TRBJ2-5 and V is TRBV5-5, with no clear D. With 2 bases removed from V and 2 bases from J, the gap between germline ends came to 13 bases. The length of the CDR3 is 15 residues. The V gene's germline CDR1 is SGHKS and CDR2 YYEKEE (reference sequence). The whole variable domain, filled in from reference TRBV5-5 and TRBJ2-5, reads DAGVTQSPTHLIKTRGQQVTLRCSPISGHKSVSWYQQVLGQGPQFIFQYYEKEERGRGNFPDRFSARQFPNYSSELNVNALLLGDSALYLCASSLFSSLQETQYFGPGTRLLVL.

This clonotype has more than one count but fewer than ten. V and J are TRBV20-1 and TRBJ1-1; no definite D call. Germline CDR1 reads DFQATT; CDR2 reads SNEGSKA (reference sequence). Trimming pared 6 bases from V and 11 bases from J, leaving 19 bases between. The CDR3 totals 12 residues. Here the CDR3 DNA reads TGCAGTGCGGCCGGTAGGGCGCTGAGTGCTTTCTTT. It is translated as CSAAGRALSAFF.

CDR3 in DNA: TGTGCCAGCAGTTACAACAGGGGGCAAGACACTGAAGCTTTCTTT. Protein sequence: CASSYNRGQDTEAFF. The rearrangement uses TRBV6-6 and TRBJ1-1; 9 bases are a match to TRBD1. The CDR3 totals 15 residues. The germline CDR1 and CDR2 sequences are MNHNY and SVGAGI (reference sequence). V gave up 2 bases and J gave up 3 bases; unmatched junction bases: 4.